The 6 T cell receptor beta chains given below trace back to one sample, sequenced in a study of long-term antiretroviral therapy in people with HIV (dated 2022 in TCRdb). The immunoSEQ hsTCRB v3.0 assay was used at survey level resolution to sequence the TRB variable region. TCRdb took over this immuneACCESS table, retaining in-frame rearrangements with V and J assigned. Such tables are incomplete; in checked studies, under half of the missing clones stem from an unresolved V gene, and the remainder is unexplained. The sample table records approximately 26,000 clones; around nine tenths of these occur just once. In total, the top ten clones hold roughly 3.9% of the sample. The sequences come from unsorted PBMCs, collected 1.8 years after starting antiretroviral therapy. Receptors originate from a woman aged 18-29 years with HIV.

This chain connects TRBV21-1 to TRBJ2-6; the DNA was not used to check the table's D call, TRBD1. TRBV21-1 is designated a pseudogene. The CDR3 loop spans 16 amino acids. Here the CDR3 DNA reads TGTGCCAGCAGAAGGGAAAACAGGGCTGGGGCCAACGTCCTGACTTTC. Amino acid sequence: CASRRENRAGANVLTF.

The DNA for the CDR3 is TGTGCCAGTAGTATAAGGGGACCTACCTACGAGCAGTACTTC. It translates to CASSIRGPTYEQYF. V gene TRBV19 combines with J gene TRBJ2-7; the D gene could be TRBD1 or TRBD2 (5 bases each). The CDR3 runs 14 residues. V was cut by 2 bases and J by 2 bases, with 10 bases left in between. Germline V gene data show CDR1 as LNHDA and CDR2 as SQIVND (reference sequence).

This rearrangement joins TRBV5-6 to TRBJ1-6; 9 bases agree with TRBD1. The CDR3 totals 15 residues. Looked up from germline, CDR1 is SGHDT and CDR2 is YYEEEE. V trimming: 4 bases; J trimming: 10 bases; junction bases outside the gene matches: 9. The CDR3 DNA sequence: TGTGCCAGCAGCGTGGGACAGGGAGTAATGTCACCCCTCCACTTT. It yields the protein CASSVGQGVMSPLHF.

This chain uses TRBV19 with TRBJ1-1; D is uncertain. The ends were cut back, 8 bases at V and 7 bases at J, with 8 bases in the middle. CDR3 length equals 10 residues. In germline, CDR1 is LNHDA, CDR2 SQIVND (reference sequence). The CDR3, as DNA: TGTGCCAGTGGAGGAATTGAAGCTTTCTTT. This sequence encodes CASGGIEAFF.

This chain connects TRBV6-1 to TRBJ1-2; no reliable D call. The germline CDR1 and CDR2 sequences are MNHNS and SASEGT. The ends were cut back, 6 bases at V and 2 bases at J, with 10 bases in the middle. The CDR3 runs to 13 residues. The CDR3 reads CASSADGNYGYTF. CDR3 bases: TGTGCCAGCAGCGCCGACGGGAACTATGGCTACACCTTC.

The CDR3 DNA reads as TGTGCCAGCAGCCTGGGACTAGCGGGTTCTTACGAGCAGTACTTC. This codes for CASSLGLAGSYEQYF. V gene TRBV7-2 combines with J gene TRBJ2-7; 12 bases align to TRBD2. This CDR3 region has 15 residues. Trimming cost V 5 bases and J 4 bases; bases outside gene matches: 6. Germline CDR1 SGHTA, CDR2 FQGNSA.